A selection of T cell receptor beta chains follows, all from one sample in a study of shared T cell receptors in the human thymus. Here immunoSEQ multiplex PCR was the method, and the copy in TCRdb shows in-frame clones only, minus some. The table records 700,000 or so clones, around 85% of them present only once. These records were also assigned to another study, of human thymus T cells.

Material: thymocytes. The receptors here all came from a girl in the first two years of life with a congenital heart defect. Both conserved end residues are part of each CDR3.

j_call v_call cdr3_aa
TRBJ2-7 TRBV5-5 CASSYPPSYTGTYEQYF
TRBJ1-4 TRBV19 CATTTGQGCEKLFF
TRBJ2-3 TRBV10-3 CAITRTGRTDTQYF
TRBJ1-2 TRBV5-1 CASSLASGGSGDSGYTF
TRBJ1-1 TRBV15 CATSREPGPGTEAFF
TRBJ1-6 TRBV5-1 CASSLKPDRLNSPLHF
TRBJ1-2 TRBV13 CASSFGQGGWEGYTF
TRBJ1-1 TRBV7-9 CASSPQETGSTEAFF
TRBJ1-2 TRBV4-3 CASSQGGGRYGYTF
TRBJ1-2 TRBV6-1 CASSTYTGDLYGYTF
TRBJ1-1 TRBV7-2 CASSLEGGGNTEAFF
TRBJ2-4 TRBV18 CASSQGQGYGNIQYF
TRBJ1-2 TRBV19 CASSIGGPNNYGYTF
TRBJ1-1 TRBV5-1 CASSLANRGGPVNTEAFF
TRBJ1-1 TRBV5-1 CASSFDRLGTEAFF
TRBJ1-4 TRBV4-3 CASSQGRDRGFGENEKLFF
TRBJ2-6 TRBV28 CASTAVSPSGANVLTF
TRBJ2-7 TRBV6-5 CASSYSSGTAAYEQYF
TRBJ1-1 TRBV28 CASSCRDRANTEAFF
TRBJ1-2 TRBV14 CASSHTGQGSWYPHYYGYTF
TRBJ2-1 TRBV7-4 CASSLPTKRGPPPYNEQFF
TRBJ2-7 TRBV27 CASRFINSTYEQYF
TRBJ2-7 TRBV4-1 CASSQDPASGGYEQYF
TRBJ1-2 TRBV28 CASRPTLIRRYRGYTF
TRBJ2-2 TRBV11-2 CASSFPGRNTGELFF
TRBJ2-1 TRBV9 CASSVGRSDNEQFF
TRBJ1-2 TRBV5-6 CASSLVGGQGGSNYGYTF
TRBJ1-5 TRBV19 CASRSQGVYSNQPQHF
TRBJ2-3 TRBV4-3 CASSQEGVVDRGLFGTDTQYF
TRBJ2-3 TRBV5-1 CASSLYPVGTDTQYF
TRBJ1-5 TRBV27 CASRLTGYSNQPQHF
TRBJ1-6 TRBV30 CAWSATSTASNSPLHF
TRBJ1-1 TRBV6-4 CASSDPPGTPNTEAFF
TRBJ2-3 TRBV6-4 CASSHRDSPTDTQYF
TRBJ2-5 TRBV28 CASQERGKETQYF
TRBJ2-6 TRBV5-1 CASSLITPRGPLSGANVLTF
TRBJ1-1 TRBV29-1 CSVKKLIMNTEAFF
TRBJ2-1 TRBV6-6 CASRNVLTRPNNEQFF
TRBJ2-5 TRBV2 CASSTSGTSGETQYF
TRBJ1-2 TRBV5-1 CASRGSGGAGYTF
TRBJ1-2 TRBV25-1 CASSDNLTVAYGYTF
TRBJ1-2 TRBV4-2 CASSQDRLTTGFFPLYGYTF